This T cell receptor (beta chain) was identified during a study of blood T cells in healthy people across ages. Next came a second PCR, run for 7 to 11 cycles, which used a sample-barcoded 5' primer along with a J-beta primer mix. TCRdb reprocessed the 5' RACE reads via MiXCR and lists one record per CDR3 protein. The table includes under 1 million distinct CDR3 sequences, under 55% detected once. In germline, CDR1 is DFQATT, CDR2 SNEGSKA (reference sequence). V shed 2 bases, J shed 7 bases, and the junction held 7 bases outside the gene matches. The CDR3 runs to 15 residues. This sequence was found in a man in his sixties in good health. The source material was blood. The J gene is TRBJ2-3, the V gene TRBV20-1, with 12 bases lining up with TRBD1. The CDR3 coding sequence is TGCAGTGCTAGAAACCGGGACAGGGGGCTATATACGCAGTATTTT. It is translated as CSARNRDRGLYTQYF.